This T cell receptor (beta chain) was obtained from a study of blood T cell repertoires in COVID-19 (dated by TCRdb to between 2020 and 2021). In terms of the full investigation: Collaborator samples came from the United States, Italy and Spain and covered acute and convalescent phases of COVID-19. The sample metadata nearly always contained a de-identified subject ID, COVID-19 status, age in years and sex. Samples came from the ongoing ImmuneRACE study (first 160 participants) plus 1,254 subjects from 6 global collaborators. HLA class I and class II types, where available, came from metadata supplied by the sample provider rather than from assay-based typing. The prospective study material was composed of cDNA or gDNA derived from T cells, B-cell-depleted T cells, or PBMCs. A freely available public database, intended as a resource for researchers studying the immune response to SARS-CoV-2, is where the repertoires were released. The dataset comprised deeply sampled blood TCRbeta repertoires from subjects exposed to, actively infected with, or recovered from COVID-19.

Participants in the prospective study were enrolled through a virtual design, were aged roughly 18 to 95 years, and lived in some 24 United States geographic areas. In the prospective study, participants were assigned to cohorts based on the clinical history participants reported in a screening survey and a study questionnaire. Each participant in the prospective study had whole blood, serum and a nasopharyngeal or oropharyngeal swab collected by mobile phlebotomists. Additional blood draws and questionnaires over an approximately 2-month period could optionally be provided by prospective study participants. Blood samples from the prospective study were shipped frozen or at room temperature prior to DNA extraction. V is reduced by 1 base and J by 1 base, leaving a spacing of 5 bases between them. According to the germline V gene, CDR1 reads SGHAT and CDR2 reads FQNNGV. The CDR3 goes from the cysteine to the phenylalanine over 13 residues. Just the 39-base CDR3 DNA is kept, in frame starting at base 1.

As regards this clone: What antigen it recognizes has not been identified. One base away there is no much larger clone; base qualities are not given.

TCRbeta CDR3 regions were amplified from genomic DNA by means of the immunoSEQ Assay, a bias-controlled multiplex PCR. In the original analysis: Nucleated cell counts per sample were estimated from amplification of reference gene primers within the assay. To quantify the absolute abundance of each unique TCRbeta CDR3 rearrangement, sequence reads were collapsed and filtered. Productive Simpson clonality was computed per sample as the square root of Simpson's diversity index over productive rearrangements. TCRdb re-hosts the immuneACCESS table, in-frame sequences only. Its copies lack some clones; in the studies checked, an unresolved V gene accounts for under half of them, and the cause for the rest is not known. V and J calls and clone size are given by that table; D and trimming were obtained from the DNA. The sample yields about 240,000 clones; around 86% were counted once. The ten largest clonotypes hold around 3% of the sample.

What the research found in general, with its limitations: How much clinical and demographic metadata was included differed by source and by participant, and the metadata was provided uncurated.

The rearrangement combines TRBV11-2 with TRBJ2-7; the D gene cannot be resolved reliably. The sample taken for sequencing was PBMCs or T cells enriched from blood (not recorded which). This receptor was identified in a woman aged 40 to 50 with acute COVID-19. The DNA is TGTGCCAGCAGCTTAGGGCCGTCCTACGAGCAGTACTTC. It is translated as CASSLGPSYEQYF.